The clone carrying this TCR beta chain was found once. These data belong to a study of blood T cell repertoires in COVID-19. Study-level background: Material from acute and convalescent COVID-19 was sourced from the United States, Italy and Spain. PBMCs, B-cell-depleted T cells, or T cells provided the cDNA or gDNA that made up the material.

The CDR3 has 15 amino acids. Looked up from germline, CDR1 is LNHDA and CDR2 is SQIVND (reference sequence). Trimming removed 5 bases at V and 0 bases at J, with 11 bases between. In the source study's methods: Researchers report that nucleated cell counts were estimated from reference gene primer amplification. Sequencing was performed with immunoSEQ multiplex PCR; in TCRdb, only in-frame clones are kept and a portion is missing. D and trimming come from the DNA, and the V and J calls and clone size come from that table. The sample comprises 140,000 or so clones, nearly 90% of which are singletons, and approximately 2% rests with the top ten.

J is TRBJ1-5 and V is TRBV19; tentative D call: TRBD1 (6 bases). The TCR sequence derives from a man between 65 and 85 years old with acute or convalescent COVID-19. The sample comprised peripheral blood. The CDR3 region has the DNA TGTGCCAGTAGTGTTGGACAGTTTAGCAATCAGCCCCAGCATTTT. It encodes CASSVGQFSNQPQHF.